This passage covers 5 T cell receptor beta chains from one sample sequenced in a study of blood T cell repertoires in COVID-19. Clones were read by immunoSEQ multiplex PCR, and TCRdb kept only the in-frame ones, dropping some. The sample shows hundreds of thousands of clones, under 95% of them seen only once. Sequencing was done on a sample of peripheral blood. The origin of the receptors is a woman aged 18-29 years who had recovered from COVID-19.

The genes are TRBV30 and TRBJ1-2, with TRBD1 matching 7 bases. V was pared by 2 bases and J by 2 bases, with 8 bases of the junction left unmatched. This CDR3 spans 15 amino acids. Germline-derived CDR1 and CDR2 are GTSNPN and SVGIG (reference sequence). CDR3 residues: CAWSSGDRTNYGYTF. In nucleotides, the CDR3 is TGTGCCTGGAGTTCTGGGGACAGAACCAACTATGGCTACACCTTC.

For the CDR3, the DNA is TGCGCCAGCAGACGGACAACTAGCGGGAGGGCCGACACCGGGGAGCTGTTTTTT. As protein: CASRRTTSGRADTGELFF. The V gene is TRBV10-2, the J gene TRBJ2-2; the match to TRBD2 covers 13 bases. Germline CDR1 reads WSHSY; CDR2 reads SAAADI. This CDR3 is 18 amino acids long. Trimming cost V 6 bases and J 3 bases; bases outside gene matches: 10.

This clone has just a few counts. J is TRBJ1-2 and V is TRBV6-5; D not certain. Germline-derived CDR1 and CDR2 are MNHEY and SVGAGI. The CDR3 covers 14 residues. The V end was cut by 6 bases, the J end by 2 bases, with 13 bases between. The CDR3: CASSAATPNYGYTF. As DNA, the CDR3 is TGTGCCAGCAGCGCCGCGACACCGAACTATGGCTACACCTTC.

This chain links TRBV5-1 with TRBJ2-5; 8 nucleotides agree with TRBD1. This CDR3 is 14 amino acids long. With V trimmed by 6 bases and J by 4 bases, 8 bases remained unmatched. CDR1 and CDR2 (germline): SGHRS, YFSETQ. The CDR3 spells CASTNSQGAETQYF. The CDR3 coding sequence is TGCGCCAGCACCAACTCGCAGGGGGCAGAGACCCAGTACTTC.

The genes are TRBV6-5 and TRBJ1-2; 8 bases are shared with TRBD1. CDR1 is MNHEY and CDR2 is SVGAGI in the germline V gene. V dropped 6 bases and J dropped 8; count of bases not matched to a gene: 11. This CDR3 is 14 amino acids long. DNA for the CDR3: TGTGCCAGCAGCGCCTCAGGGGGCGCCTACGGCTACACCTTC. As protein: CASSASGGAYGYTF.